Following are 17 T cell receptor beta chains from one sample sequenced in a study of blood T cell repertoires in COVID-19. Repertoires were generated with immunoSEQ multiplex PCR, while TCRdb's copy carries only in-frame clones and drops some. The data show 79,000 or so clones, approximately 86% seen once. The sample consisted of peripheral blood. The receptors come from a human donor in a cohort sampled during active COVID-19.

The chain is built from TRBV27 and TRBJ2-2, with D possibly being TRBD1 (5 bases). There are 16 residues in the CDR3. Germline lookup yields CDR1 MNHEY and CDR2 SMNVEV (reference sequence). V lost 3 bases to trimming and J lost 1 base, with 12 bases between them. The CDR3 region is CASSFDRGGNTGELFF. DNA for the CDR3: TGTGCCAGCAGTTTCGATAGGGGTGGGAACACCGGGGAGCTGTTTTTT.

The V call is TRBV10-3, the J call TRBJ2-1, with 8 positions matching TRBD1. This CDR3 region has 18 residues. V lost 6 bases and J lost 5; bases outside the gene matches: 18. The germline CDR1 and CDR2 sequences are ENHRY and SYGVKD. CDR3 sequence: CAISGVSEARGLNNEQFF. For the CDR3, the DNA is TGTGCCATCAGCGGAGTATCGGAGGCCAGGGGGCTAAACAATGAGCAGTTCTTC.

The chain carries TRBV12-3 or TRBV12-4 and TRBJ2-7; maybe TRBD2 (6 bases). CDR3 size: 13 residues. V was pared by 7 bases and J by 2 bases, with 12 bases between. The CDR3 region has the DNA TGTGCCAGCACGAGGCGGGGTCCCTACGAGCAGTACTTC. It is translated as CASTRRGPYEQYF.

The V gene is TRBV5-4, the J gene TRBJ2-5; D might be TRBD1 (7 bases). The CDR3 sequence is 15 residues long. V gave up 4 bases and J gave up 2 bases, with 15 bases separating them. Germline V lookup: CDR1 SGHNT, CDR2 YYREEE (reference sequence). The CDR3 protein is CASSRLRGEQETQYF. Here the CDR3 DNA reads TGTGCCAGCAGCCGGCTCAGGGGGGAACAAGAGACCCAGTACTTC.

This chain joins TRBV29-1 and TRBJ1-5; 7 bases line up with TRBD1. The ends lost 4 bases at V and 9 bases at J; junction bases unmatched: 9. The CDR3 covers 13 residues. Germline V gene sequence: CDR1 SQVTM, CDR2 ANQGSEA. The CDR3 DNA reads as TGCAGCGTTGCGGAGACAGGGAAAATGCCCCAGCATTTT. Protein product: CSVAETGKMPQHF.

V gene TRBV4-1 combines with J gene TRBJ1-2, with TRBD1 matching over 9 bases. V trimming: 3 bases; J trimming: 0 bases; junction bases outside the gene matches: 2. CDR1 is MGHRA and CDR2 is YSYEKL in the germline V gene. The CDR3 spans 15 residues. CDR3 sequence reads: CASSHGQGTNYGYTF. The CDR3 bases are TGCGCCAGCAGCCACGGACAGGGGACTAACTATGGCTACACCTTC.

The gene calls are TRBV28 and TRBJ2-7; D is possibly TRBD1 (6 bases). V was trimmed by 7 bases and J by 7 bases, leaving 20 bases between them. There are 14 residues in the CDR3. Germline V lookup: CDR1 MDHEN, CDR2 SYDVKM. The CDR3 protein is CASTKTGFGKEQYF. CDR3 DNA: TGTGCCAGCACCAAGACAGGTTTTGGTAAAGAGCAGTACTTC.

The V and J genes are TRBV18 and TRBJ2-2, with D uncertain. Looked up from germline, CDR1 is KGHSH and CDR2 is LQKENI. The V end was cut by 3 bases, the J end by 7 bases, with 9 bases between. The CDR3 has 13 amino acids. CDR3 in amino acids: CASSPFPVGELFF. The CDR3 DNA reads TGTGCCAGCTCACCCTTCCCGGTCGGGGAGCTGTTTTTT.

The chain links TRBV4-1 to TRBJ1-1; 8 nucleotides align to TRBD1. Trimming removed 0 bases from V and 2 bases from J; junction bases left unmatched: 8. Germline V gene data show CDR1 as MGHRA and CDR2 as YSYEKL. This CDR3 is built from 17 residues. CDR3 coding DNA: TGCGCCAGCAGCCAAGATAGGCCAGGGGGCGAAAACACTGAAGCTTTCTTT. Its translation: CASSQDRPGGENTEAFF.

The V gene is TRBV9, the J gene TRBJ2-3; 12 bases map to TRBD2. Trimming took 5 bases from V and 1 from J; bases not matched to a gene: 2. This CDR3 comprises 15 residues. Germline CDR1 reads SGDLS; CDR2 reads YYNGEE. CDR3 amino acids: CASSRLAGGTDTQYF. The CDR3, as DNA: TGTGCCAGCAGTCGACTAGCGGGGGGCACAGATACGCAGTATTTT.

The CDR3 DNA sequence: TGTGCCAGCTCTACGCAGGGGGCGAACACCGGGGAGCTGTTTTTT. Protein product: CASSTQGANTGELFF. This chain links TRBV11-3 with TRBJ2-2; 7 bases agree with TRBD1. The CDR3 runs 15 residues. Germline CDR1 reads SGHNT; CDR2 reads YENEEA. V shed 8 bases, J shed 0 bases, and the junction held 6 bases outside the gene matches.

This clone appeared once. The V and J genes are TRBV21-1 and TRBJ2-1; the D call TRBD1 from the table was never checked on the DNA. TRBV21-1 is noted as a pseudogene. The CDR3 is made up of 15 amino acids. CDR3 DNA sequence: TGTGCCAGCAGCTGGGACAGGGAAAACTACAATGAGCAGTTCTTC. It is translated as CASSWDRENYNEQFF.

The chain links TRBV2 to TRBJ2-1; TRBD2 agrees at 7 bases. This CDR3 contains 14 residues. Germline assignment: CDR1 SNHLY and CDR2 FYNNEI. J was trimmed by 6 bases and V by 3 bases; bases with no gene match: 5. CDR3 bases: TGTGCCAGCAGTGAGATCTCGGGGGGCAATGAGCAGTTCTTC. It yields the protein CASSEISGGNEQFF.

The rearrangement uses TRBV5-1 and TRBJ2-3; tentative D call: TRBD2 (7 bases). The germline gives CDR1 SGHRS, CDR2 YFSETQ. The CDR3 has 15 residues. V shed 4 bases and J shed 0 bases, with 12 bases lying between them. CDR3 sequence reads: CASSPGGRSTDTQYF. The CDR3 nucleotides read TGCGCCAGCAGCCCCGGGGGGCGTAGCACAGATACGCAGTATTTT. The full variable domain, its missing parts supplied by reference TRBV5-1 and TRBJ2-3, is KAGVTQTPRYLIKTRGQQVTLSCSPISGHRSVSWYQQTPGQGLQFLFEYFSETQRNKGNFPGRFSGRQFSNSRSEMNVSTLELGDSALYLCASSPGGRSTDTQYFGPGTRLTVL.

The genes are TRBV5-4 and TRBJ2-2; D is possibly TRBD1 (5 bases). Germline V gene data show CDR1 as SGHNT and CDR2 as YYREEE (reference sequence). V was cut by 0 bases and J by 0 bases, with 6 bases left in between. The CDR3 runs 15 residues. In nucleotides, the CDR3 is TGTGCCAGCAGCTTGGGGACACCGAACACCGGGGAGCTGTTTTTT. Translated, it gives CASSLGTPNTGELFF.

V and J are TRBV7-3 and TRBJ1-1; D is uncertain. V was trimmed by 4 bases and J by 1 base, leaving 10 bases between them. In germline, CDR1 is SGHTA, CDR2 FQGTGA. CDR3 size: 14 residues. The DNA of the CDR3 is TGTGCCAGCAGCTCCCCTCGCAGGAACACTGAAGCTTTCTTT. Amino acids: CASSSPRRNTEAFF.

This clone was observed a single time. The chain is built from TRBV28 and TRBJ2-5, with no clear D. Germline V gene sequence: CDR1 MDHEN, CDR2 SYDVKM. The length of the CDR3 is 14 residues. Trimming removed 5 bases at V and 4 bases at J, with 14 bases between. The CDR3 is CASSLKSLRETQYF. DNA of the CDR3: TGTGCCAGCAGTCTCAAGTCACTTAGAGAGACCCAGTACTTC.